At least ten counts were recorded for the clone carrying this TCR beta chain. Its antigen is not identified. The entry originates in a study of metastatic and nonmetastatic thyroid tumors. Findings and limits, study-wide: Malignant tumors reportedly showed significantly higher TCR beta diversity than benign nodules in both blood and tumor.

Authors' methods: Clinicopathological groups of papillary thyroid cancer showed CDR3 differences that were used to build a distant-metastasis classifier. With MiXCR, TCRdb reprocessed the PCR reads. The authors' filters were not applied to this entry. The table has about 59,000 clones, 16% seen once. Nobody among the patients had been given any treatment before thyroid surgery. This clonotype originated in a male donor with papillary thyroid cancer or a benign thyroid nodule (not recorded which). Some clones in this sample may be carry-over from other donors' samples. Source material: blood.

CDR3 region: CASSVSGTGETQYF. CDR3 bases: TGTGCCAGCAGCGTGTCCGGGACCGGCGAGACCCAGTACTTC. This sequence joins TRBV9 and TRBJ2-5; D may be TRBD1 or TRBD2 (5 bases each). The CDR3 sequence is 14 residues long. The germline gives CDR1 SGDLS, CDR2 YYNGEE. V was shortened by 2 bases and J by 5 bases, with 13 bases between the two germline ends. Full variable domain (remainder filled in from reference TRBV9 and TRBJ2-5): DSGVTQTPKHLITATGQRVTLRCSPRSGDLSVYWYQQSLDQGLQFLIQYYNGEERAKGNILERFSAQQFPDLHSELNLSSLELGDSALYFCASSVSGTGETQYFGPGTRLLVL.